Shown below are 13 T cell receptor beta chains from a single sample sequenced in a study of cytomegalovirus exposure and HLA in healthy donors. The PCR had 60 Vbeta and 13 Jbeta primers. Sequencing was performed with immunoSEQ multiplex PCR; in TCRdb, only in-frame clones are kept and a portion is missing. The table has over 120,000 clones, 82% seen once. Specimen: PBMCs. These receptors were obtained from a man between 25 and 39 years old in good health and CMV-seropositive.

The V call is TRBV7-8, the J call TRBJ2-1; D ambiguous. The CDR3 is made up of 13 amino acids. The ends were cut back, 1 base at V and 4 bases at J, with 5 bases in the middle. Germline CDR1 is SGHVS and CDR2 is FQNEAQ. CDR3 loop: CASSLDQYNEQFF. CDR3 DNA: TGTGCCAGCAGCTTAGACCAGTACAATGAGCAGTTCTTC.

This clone was recorded only once. The chain joins TRBV7-9 to TRBJ1-1; no definite D call. The V gene lost 4 bases and the J gene lost 3 bases, with 15 bases spanning the gap. CDR3 length equals 15 residues. Germline CDR1 is SEHNR and CDR2 is FQNEAQ (reference sequence). The chain's CDR3 is CASSSTSSTYTEAFF. CDR3 sequence (DNA): TGTGCCAGCAGCTCTACGTCTTCCACCTACACTGAAGCTTTCTTT.

J is TRBJ2-1 and V is TRBV5-6; 8 bases are a match to TRBD2. Trimming removed 4 bases from V and 3 bases from J; junction bases left unmatched: 12. Germline CDR1 is SGHDT and CDR2 is YYEEEE. The CDR3 extends over 17 amino acids. The CDR3 coding sequence is TGTGCCAGCAGCCCACCCCGGGAGGGAGCCGGCTACAATGAGCAGTTCTTC. The encoded protein is CASSPPREGAGYNEQFF. The whole variable domain, filled in from reference TRBV5-6 and TRBJ2-1, reads DAGVTQSPTHLIKTRGQQVTLRCSPKSGHDTVSWYQQALGQGPQFIFQYYEEEERQRGNFPDRFSGHQFPNYSSELNVNALLLGDSALYLCASSPPREGAGYNEQFFGPGTRLTVL.

The rearrangement uses TRBV27 and TRBJ2-1; 9 positions match TRBD1. Trimming cost V 7 bases and J 5 bases; bases outside gene matches: 3. The CDR3 consists of 13 residues. Germline CDR1 MNHEY, CDR2 SMNVEV (reference sequence). CDR3: CASKGQGNNEQFF. CDR3 nucleotides: TGTGCCAGCAAGGGACAGGGCAACAATGAGCAGTTCTTC.

The J gene is TRBJ1-1, the V gene TRBV2; D ambiguous. The CDR3 has 14 residues. Between the trimmed V and J ends, which lost 2 bases and 0 bases, there was a span of 7 bases. Germline V gene data show CDR1 as SNHLY and CDR2 as FYNNEI. CDR3 residues: CASSESPMNTEAFF. In nucleotides, the CDR3 is TGTGCCAGCAGTGAATCCCCTATGAACACTGAAGCTTTCTTT.

V and J are TRBV5-8 and TRBJ1-1, with D possibly being TRBD1 (5 bases). The CDR3 totals 17 residues. CDR1 and CDR2 from the germline V gene are SGHTS and YDEGEE. V lost 4 bases and J lost 0, with 19 bases in between. The CDR3 bases are TGTGCCAGCAGCCCAGGGAGGTGGGCTGGGATGAACACTGAAGCTTTCTTT. Residues: CASSPGRWAGMNTEAFF.

The gene calls are TRBV4-1 and TRBJ1-5, with 8 bases identical to TRBD1. Per germline, CDR1 MGHRA and CDR2 YSYEKL. The CDR3 extends over 15 amino acids. V lost 0 bases, J lost 4 bases, and 2 bases stayed unmatched. CDR3 loop: CASSQDTGGNQPQHF. CDR3 DNA: TGCGCCAGCAGCCAAGATACAGGGGGGAATCAGCCCCAGCATTTT.

The rearrangement joins TRBV27 to TRBJ2-3, with 9 positions matching TRBD1. The CDR3 runs 14 residues. Germline CDR1 and CDR2: MNHEY and SMNVEV (reference sequence). V lost 5 bases, J lost 4 bases, and 4 bases stayed unmatched. The CDR3 DNA is TGTGCCAGCAGTCCGAGACAGGGGGCAGATACGCAGTATTTT. Its protein is CASSPRQGADTQYF.

The V and J genes are TRBV7-8 and TRBJ1-5, with D tentatively TRBD1 (6 bases). Trimming pared 6 bases from V and 9 bases from J, leaving 12 bases between. The CDR3 has 12 amino acids. Germline CDR1 is SGHVS and CDR2 is FQNEAQ. The chain's CDR3 is CASSTGSGPQHF. As DNA, the CDR3 is TGTGCCAGCAGTACAGGGTCCGGGCCCCAGCATTTT. The complete variable domain, with remaining parts taken from reference TRBV7-8 and TRBJ1-5, reads GAGVSQSPRYKVAKRGQDVALRCDPISGHVSLFWYQQALGQGPEFLTYFQNEAQLDKSGLPSDRFFAERPEGSVSTLKIQRTQQEDSAVYLCASSTGSGPQHFGDGTRLSIL.

This clone has only one observation. The rearrangement joins TRBV5-4 to TRBJ2-1, with 10 positions matching TRBD2. Germline CDR1 reads SGHNT; CDR2 reads YYREEE (reference sequence). V lost 3 bases and J lost 6; bases outside the gene matches: 6. The CDR3 runs 15 residues. The CDR3 protein is CASSSRTSGLNEQFF. CDR3 bases: TGTGCCAGCAGCTCAAGGACTAGCGGCCTCAATGAGCAGTTCTTC.

CDR3 region: CASSLSVYNEQFF. Written as DNA, the CDR3 is TGTGCCAGCAGCTTAAGCGTCTACAATGAGCAGTTCTTC. The chain joins TRBV7-2 to TRBJ2-1; D not resolved. The ends were cut back, 2 bases at V and 3 bases at J, with 5 bases in the middle. This CDR3 has 13 amino acids. Germline-derived CDR1 and CDR2 are SGHTA and FQGNSA.

This clone was seen once. The chain carries TRBV5-1 and TRBJ1-4; 8 nucleotides agree with TRBD1. CDR1 is SGHRS and CDR2 is YFSETQ in the germline V gene. The CDR3 is 13 residues long. Trimming removed 3 bases from V and 8 bases from J; junction bases left unmatched: 3. CDR3 sequence (DNA): TGCGCCAGCAGCTCACAGGGGGAGGAAAAACTGTTTTTT. Its protein product is CASSSQGEEKLFF.

The chain uses TRBV30 and TRBJ1-2; D gene unclear. The CDR3 consists of 11 residues. From germline, CDR1 is GTSNPN and CDR2 SVGIG (reference sequence). Between the trimmed V and J ends, which lost 8 bases and 4 bases, there was a span of 11 bases. CDR3: CAHLVAYGYTF. CDR3 DNA sequence: TGTGCCCACCTAGTCGCCTATGGCTACACCTTC.